Below, 23 T cell receptor beta chains from the same sample are listed, as sequenced in a study of shared clonotypes between healthy human individuals. Cells designated naive CD8 were CD45RO-negative and were positively selected for CCR7, with terminally differentiated effector memory CD45RA+ cells excluded. Using immunoSEQ multiplex PCR, the repertoire was profiled, and TCRdb retains in-frame clones only, with some absent. The sample carries around 2,000,000 clones, about 92% recorded once. The sequenced sample was naive CD8+ T cells from PBMCs. These TCRs come from a man aged 18 to 29 in good health. Some clones in this sample may be carry-over from other donors' samples.

The CDR3 protein is CASSITYEQYF. The CDR3 DNA follows: TGTGCCAGCTCAATCACCTACGAGCAGTACTTC. This chain uses TRBV18 with TRBJ2-7; D not resolved. There are 11 residues in the CDR3. Trimming cost V 5 bases and J 2 bases, with 4 bases left between them. Germline-derived CDR1 and CDR2 are KGHSH and LQKENI.

J is TRBJ1-2 and V is TRBV19; tentatively, D is TRBD1 (5 bases). The CDR3 contains 12 residues. The germline gives CDR1 LNHDA, CDR2 SQIVND (reference sequence). Trimming stripped 6 bases from V and 5 bases from J, with 10 bases between. This CDR3 reads CASRGLQYGYTF. CDR3 nucleotides: TGTGCCAGTAGGGGACTGCAGTATGGCTACACCTTC. Supplemented by reference TRBV19 and TRBJ1-2, the full variable domain reads DGGITQSPKYLFRKEGQNVTLSCEQNLNHDAMYWYRQDPGQGLRLIYYSQIVNDFQKGDIAEGYSVSREKKESFPLTVTSAQKNPTAFYLCASRGLQYGYTFGSGTRLTVV.

This clone was observed a handful of times. J is TRBJ1-1 and V is TRBV7-3; 7 nucleotides align to TRBD1. The V segment lost 5 bases and the J segment 4 bases; nucleotides outside the gene matches: 4. The CDR3 is 13 residues long. CDR1 and CDR2 (germline): SGHTA, FQGTGA. The CDR3 here is CASSPTGFTEAFF. In DNA form, the CDR3 reads TGTGCCAGCAGCCCGACAGGGTTCACTGAAGCTTTCTTT.

V usage is TRBV28 and J usage is TRBJ2-5; D unclear. Germline loops: CDR1 MDHEN, CDR2 SYDVKM. V was trimmed by 2 bases and J by 7 bases, leaving 8 bases between them. This CDR3 contains 12 residues. CDR3 nucleotides: TGTGCCAGCAGTTTAACTCCAGGGACCCAGTACTTC. This sequence encodes CASSLTPGTQYF. Based on the CDR3 plus reference TRBV28 and TRBJ2-5, the full variable domain is DVKVTQSSRYLVKRTGEKVFLECVQDMDHENMFWYRQDPGLGLRLIYFSYDVKMKEKGDIPEGYSVSREKKERFSLILESASTNQTSMYLCASSLTPGTQYFGPGTRLLVL.

The V and J genes are TRBV6-5 and TRBJ2-7; D gene unclear. Germline V CDR1 and CDR2: MNHEY, SVGAGI. CDR3 length: 16 amino acids. The V end lost 0 bases, the J end lost 1 base, and 13 bases lay between the germline ends. CDR3 DNA: TGTGCCAGCAGTTACTCATGGAGAGCCCATTCCTACGAGCAGTACTTC. Translating it yields CASSYSWRAHSYEQYF.

This chain connects TRBV6-5 to TRBJ2-7; D not certain. The length of the CDR3 is 14 residues. V shed 6 bases and J shed 3 bases, with 15 bases lying between them. CDR1 and CDR2 from the germline V gene are MNHEY and SVGAGI. The CDR3: CASSPLGPRYEQYF. For the CDR3, the DNA is TGTGCCAGCAGCCCACTCGGGCCGCGCTACGAGCAGTACTTC.

Concerning this clone itself: Relative to the germline gene, one junction end is altered; a read error may explain this. The rearrangement joins TRBV27 to TRBJ2-1; TRBD2 agrees at 9 bases. CDR1 MNHEY and CDR2 SMNVEV come from the germline V gene (reference sequence). The CDR3 is 12 residues long. CDR3 nucleotide sequence: TGCGCGACTAGCGGTACCTACAATGAGCAGTTCTTC. As protein: CATSGTYNEQFF.

V is TRBV2 and J is TRBJ2-1, with TRBD2 identical over 7 bases. V shed 6 bases and J 4 bases; nucleotides not matched to a gene: 12. Germline V lookup: CDR1 SNHLY, CDR2 FYNNEI. This CDR3 is 16 amino acids long. The CDR3 sequence: CASSVGPGGGYNEQFF. The DNA for the CDR3 is TGTGCCAGCAGCGTAGGCCCGGGAGGCGGGTACAATGAGCAGTTCTTC. The variable domain in full, completed from reference TRBV2 and TRBJ2-1, reads EPEVTQTPSHQVTQMGQEVILRCVPISNHLYFYWYRQILGQKVEFLVSFYNNEISEKSEIFDDQFSVERPDGSNFTLKIRSTKLEDSAMYFCASSVGPGGGYNEQFFGPGTRLTVL.

The V call is TRBV7-6, the J call TRBJ2-7; D may be TRBD2 (5 bases). The CDR3 has 14 residues. In germline, CDR1 is SGHVS, CDR2 FNYEAQ. V lost 0 bases and J lost 0, with 6 bases in between. The CDR3 region is CASSLALASYEQYF. CDR3 nucleotides: TGTGCCAGCAGCTTAGCGCTAGCCTCCTACGAGCAGTACTTC.

The chain combines TRBV29-1 with TRBJ2-1, with D uncertain. Between the trimmed V and J ends, which lost 6 bases and 5 bases, there was a span of 8 bases. The CDR3 length is 11 residues. CDR1 SQVTM and CDR2 ANQGSEA come from the germline V gene. The CDR3, as DNA: TGCAGCGTGGGGAATAACAATGAGCAGTTCTTC. Translation: CSVGNNNEQFF.

The rearrangement uses TRBV10-3 and TRBJ2-2; 7 bases are shared with TRBD1. CDR1 is ENHRY and CDR2 is SYGVKD in the germline V gene. This CDR3 has 13 residues. V lost 11 bases and J lost 6; bases outside the gene matches: 9. CDR3 sequence reads: CALRQGLAGELFF. The CDR3 coding sequence is TGTGCCCTACGACAGGGATTGGCCGGGGAGCTGTTTTTT.

The rearrangement links TRBV27 to TRBJ2-2; 8 bases match TRBD2. This CDR3 is 15 amino acids long. CDR1 is MNHEY and CDR2 is SMNVEV in the germline V gene (reference sequence). J gave up 3 bases and V 5 bases, and 5 bases lay outside the gene matches. The CDR3 spells CASSMGLVYTGELFF. In nucleotides, the CDR3 is TGTGCCAGCAGTATGGGACTAGTTTACACCGGGGAGCTGTTTTTT.

The CDR3 region is CASSVERAGGPDTQYF. As DNA, the CDR3 is TGTGCCAGCAGCGTAGAGCGAGCGGGAGGGCCGGATACGCAGTATTTT. The V call is TRBV9, the J call TRBJ2-3; 10 nucleotides agree with TRBD2. Germline lookup yields CDR1 SGDLS and CDR2 YYNGEE. The CDR3 contains 16 residues. Trimming at V came to 0 bases and at J to 6 bases, leaving 7 bases not matched to a gene.

This chain connects TRBV7-9 to TRBJ1-5, with a tentative D call TRBD1 (6 bases). CDR3 size: 15 residues. Germline loops: CDR1 SEHNR, CDR2 FQNEAQ (reference sequence). Trimming took off 4 bases at V and 5 bases at J, with 15 bases between the two ends. This CDR3 reads CASSSEGVADQPQHF. The CDR3, as DNA: TGTGCCAGCAGCTCTGAGGGGGTAGCGGATCAGCCCCAGCATTTT.

About this clone itself: At the DNA level, this CDR3 is encoded by other sequences in the same sample as well. The V call is TRBV5-1, the J call TRBJ2-1; TRBD1 aligns across 7 bases. V lost 0 bases, J lost 7 bases, and 1 base stayed unmatched. The CDR3 is 13 amino acids. CDR1 is SGHRS and CDR2 is YFSETQ in the germline V gene. DNA of the CDR3: TGCGCCAGCAGCTTGGGCAGGGGGAATGAGCAGTTCTTC. This translates into CASSLGRGNEQFF.

This clone appeared once. Other nucleotide sequences from this sample produce the same CDR3. The gene calls are TRBV27 and TRBJ2-1, with 8 positions matching TRBD2. The CDR3 contains 15 residues. Trimming at V came to 2 bases and at J to 3 bases, leaving 3 bases not matched to a gene. Germline lookup yields CDR1 MNHEY and CDR2 SMNVEV (reference sequence). This CDR3 is CASSLAGGFYNEQFF. The CDR3 nucleotides are TGTGCCAGCAGTTTAGCGGGAGGATTCTACAATGAGCAGTTCTTC.

J is TRBJ1-2 and V is TRBV10-3; TRBD1 aligns across 9 bases. The ends lost 8 bases at V and 6 bases at J; junction bases unmatched: 1. Germline CDR1 and CDR2: ENHRY and SYGVKD. The CDR3 has 11 amino acids. The CDR3 region is CAIRDRDGYTF. The CDR3 DNA is TGTGCCATCCGGGACAGGGATGGCTACACCTTC.

The CDR3 spells CASSLSFGGKNEQFF. For the CDR3, the DNA is TGTGCCAGCAGTTTATCGTTCGGGGGAAAGAATGAGCAGTTCTTC. This chain connects TRBV27 to TRBJ2-1, with D possibly matching TRBD2 (6 bases). In germline, CDR1 is MNHEY, CDR2 SMNVEV (reference sequence). V gave up 0 bases and J gave up 7 bases, with 13 bases separating them. The length of the CDR3 is 15 residues.

The chain recombines TRBV29-1 with TRBJ2-1; no clear D gene. The germline V and J ends were trimmed by 1 base and 5 bases, with 9 bases remaining between them. Per germline, CDR1 SQVTM and CDR2 ANQGSEA. The CDR3 extends over 13 amino acids. The CDR3 reads CSVEASWNNEQFF. The DNA for the CDR3 is TGCAGCGTTGAAGCCTCGTGGAACAATGAGCAGTTCTTC.

The V and J genes are TRBV30 and TRBJ1-4; D is unclear. CDR1 is GTSNPN, CDR2 SVGIG, per germline (reference sequence). This CDR3 spans 16 amino acids. Trimming removed 3 bases from V and 4 bases from J, with 18 bases in between. CDR3 sequence reads: CAWRAPQELINEKLFF. The CDR3, as DNA: TGTGCCTGGAGGGCCCCCCAGGAGCTAATTAATGAAAAACTGTTTTTT.

This chain links TRBV4-3 with TRBJ2-2, with D possibly called TRBD1 or TRBD2 (5 bases each). This CDR3 spans 16 amino acids. Germline V gives CDR1 LGHNA, CDR2 YSLEER. Trimming removed 0 bases at V and 5 bases at J, with 13 bases between. DNA of the CDR3: TGCGCCAGCAGCCAAGATGGGGCTAGCACGACCGGGGAGCTGTTTTTT. As protein: CASSQDGASTTGELFF.

The chain joins TRBV29-1 to TRBJ2-2; 9 nucleotides match TRBD1. Per the germline V gene, CDR1 is SQVTM and CDR2 is ANQGSEA. CDR3 size: 16 residues. Germline trimming cut 6 bases from V and 1 base from J; bases unmatched to any gene: 9. CDR3 nucleotide sequence: TGCAGCGTCTTTCCCCCGGGACAGGGGAACACCGGGGAGCTGTTTTTT. This translates into CSVFPPGQGNTGELFF.

This clone has a handful of counts. The rearrangement joins TRBV5-6 to TRBJ1-1; D uncertain. Trimming removed 7 bases from V and 2 bases from J, with 9 bases in between. There are 12 residues in the CDR3. The V gene's germline CDR1 is SGHDT and CDR2 YYEEEE. CDR3 amino acids: CASGRGNTEAFF. The CDR3 DNA is TGTGCCAGCGGCCGCGGTAACACTGAAGCTTTCTTT. The variable domain in full, completed from reference TRBV5-6 and TRBJ1-1, reads DAGVTQSPTHLIKTRGQQVTLRCSPKSGHDTVSWYQQALGQGPQFIFQYYEEEERQRGNFPDRFSGHQFPNYSSELNVNALLLGDSALYLCASGRGNTEAFFGQGTRLTVV.